This T cell receptor beta chain is from a study of CD8 T cells in ankylosing spondylitis. Regarding the study as a whole: Clones that were linked to disease were CD8+ and were relatively rare in peripheral blood. Significant enrichment of disease-linked clones was reportedly seen in matched ankylosing spondylitis synovial fluid.

Quantitative 5'-RACE with molecular barcodes generated TCR beta libraries. MiXCR, run by TCRdb on the 5' RACE reads, gives a single entry per CDR3 protein. The sample lists just over 350,000 distinct CDR3 sequences, approximately 20% occurring once. The germline V and J ends were trimmed by 5 bases and 5 bases, with 12 bases remaining between them. The length of the CDR3 is 13 residues. The V gene's germline CDR1 is SEHNR and CDR2 FQNEAQ (reference sequence). Of note for this clonotype: What it binds is unknown.

The sequencing input was blood, either unsorted or a sorted T cell fraction (not recorded which). V and J are TRBV7-9 and TRBJ2-5; D uncertain. The sequence derives from a male donor with ankylosing spondylitis or in good health (not recorded which). This CDR3 reads CASSPPAFETQYF. As DNA, the CDR3 is TGTGCCAGCAGCCCCCCCGCTTTTGAGACCCAGTACTTC.